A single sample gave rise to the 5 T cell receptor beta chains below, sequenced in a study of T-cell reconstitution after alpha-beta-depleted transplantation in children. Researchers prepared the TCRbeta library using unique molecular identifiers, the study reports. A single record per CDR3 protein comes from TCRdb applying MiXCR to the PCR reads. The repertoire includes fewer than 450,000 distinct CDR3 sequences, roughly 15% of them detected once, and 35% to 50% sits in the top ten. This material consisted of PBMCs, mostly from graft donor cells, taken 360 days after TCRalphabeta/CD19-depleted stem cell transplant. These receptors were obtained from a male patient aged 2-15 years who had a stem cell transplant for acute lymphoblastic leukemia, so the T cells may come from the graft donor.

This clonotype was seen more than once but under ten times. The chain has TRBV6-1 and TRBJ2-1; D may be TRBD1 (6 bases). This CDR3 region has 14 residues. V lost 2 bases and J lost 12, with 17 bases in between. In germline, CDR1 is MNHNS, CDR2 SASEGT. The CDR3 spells CASSEFRQVTGQFF. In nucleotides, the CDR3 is TGTGCCAGCAGTGAATTCCGACAGGTTACCGGGCAGTTCTTC.

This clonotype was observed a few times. The CDR3 nucleotides are TGTGCCAGCAAACGGGAGACAGGCCTCGATTCACCCCTCCACTTT. This gives the protein CASKRETGLDSPLHF. V gene TRBV2 combines with J gene TRBJ1-6, with a possible D match to TRBD1 (6 bases). Germline V CDR1 and CDR2: SNHLY, FYNNEI. Trimming took off 7 bases at V and 8 bases at J, with 18 bases between the two ends. The CDR3 length is 15 residues.

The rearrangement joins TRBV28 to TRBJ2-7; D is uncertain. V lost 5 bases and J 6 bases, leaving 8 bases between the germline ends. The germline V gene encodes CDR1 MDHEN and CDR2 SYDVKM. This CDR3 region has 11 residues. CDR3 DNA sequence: TGTGCCAGCAGTCCGCTCCTCGAGCAGTACTTC. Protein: CASSPLLEQYF.

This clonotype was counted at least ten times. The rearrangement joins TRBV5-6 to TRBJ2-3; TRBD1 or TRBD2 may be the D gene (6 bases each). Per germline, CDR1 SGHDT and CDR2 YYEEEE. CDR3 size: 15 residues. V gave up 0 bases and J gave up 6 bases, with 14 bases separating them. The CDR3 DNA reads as TGTGCCAGCAGCTTGGCGTTAGGGGGGCGGGATACGCAGTATTTT. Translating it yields CASSLALGGRDTQYF.

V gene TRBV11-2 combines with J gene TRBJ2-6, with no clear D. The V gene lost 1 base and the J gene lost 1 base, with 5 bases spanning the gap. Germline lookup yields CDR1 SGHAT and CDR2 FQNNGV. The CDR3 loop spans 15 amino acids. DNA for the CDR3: TGTGCCAGCAGCTTAGGGGTTTCTGGGGCCAACGTCCTGACTTTC. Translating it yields CASSLGVSGANVLTF.